The rows below give T cell receptor beta chains drawn from one sample of a study of CD8 T cells in ankylosing spondylitis. TCRdb fed the 5' RACE reads into MiXCR, producing one record per CDR3 protein. The table lists around 770,000 distinct CDR3 sequences, 15% to 20% of them singletons, with approximately 18% in the top ten. The specimen was blood, either unsorted or a sorted T cell fraction (not recorded which). Receptors originate from a male donor with ankylosing spondylitis. CDR3s leave out the opening cysteine and the closing phenylalanine or tryptophan. A D gene is named only where the DNA matches it firmly.

cdr3_length,d_call,v_call,cdr3_aa
12,-,TRBV28,ASNPGGQNTEAF
11,-,TRBV11-2,ASSSRRRDTQY
11,-,TRBV7-9,ASSLVGGQGQY
14,-,TRBV7-2,ASSLLASHPSDTQY
15,TRBD2,TRBV7-9,ASSLGKASGSYNEQF
14,TRBD1,TRBV5-5,ASSARTGGVFTEAF
12,-,TRBV7-2,ASSVGTPPISQY
10,-,TRBV6-2/TRBV6-3,ASMSRVYEQY
13,TRBD1,TRBV29-1,SVEARGDSGNTIY
14,-,TRBV7-2,ASSLAPRGSTDTQY
11,-,TRBV20-1,SRTGTVGNEQF
11,-,TRBV28,ASSPTRNTEAF
14,-,TRBV6-1,ASKTGGSGGGEKLF
14,-,TRBV12-3/TRBV12-4,ASSLALAANTGELF
14,TRBD1,TRBV13,ASSSWTGGSGNTIY
10,-,TRBV7-9,ASSEGGQPQH
11,TRBD1,TRBV29-1,SVEGQGASGYT
15,TRBD2,TRBV13,ASSLGTSGRASVEQF
16,TRBD2,TRBV20-1,SARPLGLAGGSFYEQY
12,-,TRBV24-1,ATSDFAGAQPQH
15,TRBD2,TRBV27,ASSRPLAGASTGELF
13,-,TRBV20-1,SAREGESSGSPLH
14,TRBD1,TRBV7-8,ASSSGQAKVMDTQY
12,TRBD1,TRBV5-1,ASSLMGQGEGAF
20,-,TRBV4-2,ASSTTTPTNRDQMPNTGELF
15,TRBD2,TRBV20-1,SARDWISGGSTDTQY
12,TRBD1,TRBV12-3/TRBV12-4,ASSQGQGDSPLH
14,-,TRBV12-3/TRBV12-4,ASSASGFSGANVLT
11,-,TRBV7-2,ASSLDGVLGYT
11,-,TRBV4-1,ASSRGGDTEAF
14,TRBD1,TRBV24-1,ATSGGTGHNTGELF
12,-,TRBV5-4,ASSKGGVGETQY
11,-,TRBV30,AWRLTGGSEQY
13,TRBD1,TRBV7-8,ASSLETGGNTEAF
14,-,TRBV7-2,ASSFGITPSYNEQF
12,-,TRBV11-3,ASSLVSIGGELF
12,-,TRBV7-2,ASSVEQYTGELF
12,-,TRBV20-1,SAHPGGLNTEAF
15,-,TRBV29-1,SVDGLAAGASWGGYT
13,TRBD1,TRBV12-3/TRBV12-4,ASRPGQGYTDTQY
10,-,TRBV6-5,ASRSPGDTQY
13,TRBD2,TRBV20-1,SAPTGGRATDTQY
12,-,TRBV6-1,AILSNSWSNEQF